The entry below describes one TCR beta chain. The sample belongs to a study of cytomegalovirus exposure and HLA in healthy donors. The PCR made use of 60 Vbeta and 13 Jbeta primers. The protocol was immunoSEQ multiplex PCR, while the TCRdb copy is restricted to in-frame clones and leaves out a portion. The data contain 100,000 to 150,000 clones, around 78% of them seen just once; the ten biggest clones take up over 5%. This TCR came from a middle-aged woman in good health and CMV-seronegative. The sequenced sample was PBMCs.

CDR3 nucleotides: TGTGCCAGCCCCACTACCCAGCGGCTTTGCTACGAGCAGTACTTC. This codes for CASPTTQRLCYEQYF. V and J are TRBV5-5 and TRBJ2-7; D may be TRBD2 (5 bases). V was trimmed by 7 bases and J by 3 bases, leaving 20 bases between them. Germline-derived CDR1 and CDR2 are SGHKS and YYEKEE (reference sequence). This CDR3 contains 15 residues.